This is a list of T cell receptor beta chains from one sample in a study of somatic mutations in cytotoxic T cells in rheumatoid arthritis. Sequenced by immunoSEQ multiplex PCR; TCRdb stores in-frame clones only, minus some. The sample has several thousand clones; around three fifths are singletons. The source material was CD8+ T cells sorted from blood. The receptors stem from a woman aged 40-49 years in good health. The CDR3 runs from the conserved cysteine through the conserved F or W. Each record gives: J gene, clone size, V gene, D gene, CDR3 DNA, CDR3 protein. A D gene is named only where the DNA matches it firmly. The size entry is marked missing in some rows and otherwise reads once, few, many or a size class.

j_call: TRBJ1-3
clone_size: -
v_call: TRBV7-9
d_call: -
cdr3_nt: TGTGCCAGCAGCTGGGCCGACTCTGGAAACACCATATATTTT
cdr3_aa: CASSWADSGNTIYF

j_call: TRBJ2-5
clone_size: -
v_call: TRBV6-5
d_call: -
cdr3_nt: TGTGCCAGCAGTTACTGGACAGACCAAGAGACCCAGTACTTC
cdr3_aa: CASSYWTDQETQYF

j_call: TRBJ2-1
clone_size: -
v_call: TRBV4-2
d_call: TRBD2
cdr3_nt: TGTGCCAGCAGCCAAGAAGAAGCGGGAGTGTTAACCTACAATGAGCAGTTCTTC
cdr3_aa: CASSQEEAGVLTYNEQFF

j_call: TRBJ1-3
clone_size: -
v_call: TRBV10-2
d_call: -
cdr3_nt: TGCGCCAGCTCCGGGACAGGAAACACCATATATTTT
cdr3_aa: CASSGTGNTIYF

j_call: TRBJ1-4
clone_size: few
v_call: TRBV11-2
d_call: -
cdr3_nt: TGTGCCAGCAGCTTAGAATCCAGTCCCAATGAAAAACTGTTTTTT
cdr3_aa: CASSLESSPNEKLFF

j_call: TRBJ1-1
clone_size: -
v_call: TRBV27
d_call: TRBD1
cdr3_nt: TGTGCCAGCAGTTCACAGGGGGCGATAACTGAAGCTTTCTTT
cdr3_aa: CASSSQGAITEAFF

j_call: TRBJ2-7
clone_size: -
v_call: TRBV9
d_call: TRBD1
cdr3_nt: TGTGCCAGCAGCCCCAGGACAGGCATCCACTCCTACGAGCAGTACTTC
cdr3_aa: CASSPRTGIHSYEQYF

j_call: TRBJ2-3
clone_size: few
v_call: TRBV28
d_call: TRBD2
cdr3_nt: TGTGCCAGCAGTTCAAGCGGGAAGGGCACAGATACGCAGTATTTT
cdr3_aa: CASSSSGKGTDTQYF

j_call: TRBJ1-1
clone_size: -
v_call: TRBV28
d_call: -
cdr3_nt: TGTGCCAGCAGTATCGCCGGGCCTGAAGCTTTCTTT
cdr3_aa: CASSIAGPEAFF

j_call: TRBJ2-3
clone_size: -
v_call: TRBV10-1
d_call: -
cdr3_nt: TGCGCCAGCAGTGAGTTGCGAACAGATACGCAGTATTTT
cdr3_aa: CASSELRTDTQYF

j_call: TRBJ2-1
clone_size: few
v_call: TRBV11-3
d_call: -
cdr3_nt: TGTGCCAGCACCTTAGGGACTGACTCCCTAAACGCCCATGAGCAGTTCTTC
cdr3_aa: CASTLGTDSLNAHEQFF

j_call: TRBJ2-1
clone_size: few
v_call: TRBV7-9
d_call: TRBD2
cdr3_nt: TGTGCCAGCAGCCCGACTAGCGGTTTTTACAATGAGCAGTTCTTC
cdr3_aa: CASSPTSGFYNEQFF

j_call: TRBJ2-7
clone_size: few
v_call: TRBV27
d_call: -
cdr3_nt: TGTGCCAGCAGTTCGACAGGATACGAGCAGTACTTC
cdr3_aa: CASSSTGYEQYF

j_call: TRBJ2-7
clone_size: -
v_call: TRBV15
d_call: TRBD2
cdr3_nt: TGTGCCACCAGCAGACCTAGCGGGACCTACGAGCAGTACTTC
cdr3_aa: CATSRPSGTYEQYF

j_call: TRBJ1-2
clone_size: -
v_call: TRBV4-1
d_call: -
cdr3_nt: TGCGCCAGCAGCCAAGGATCCCAGTCGGATTATGGCTACACCTTC
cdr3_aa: CASSQGSQSDYGYTF

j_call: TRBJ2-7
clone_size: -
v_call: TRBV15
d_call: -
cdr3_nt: TGTGCCACCAGCAGAGATCCCTACCGAGATAGCTCCTACGAGCAGTACTTC
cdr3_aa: CATSRDPYRDSSYEQYF

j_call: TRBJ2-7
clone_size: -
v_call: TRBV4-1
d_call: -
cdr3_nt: TGCGCCAGCAGCCACGCCATGGGGGGCGAGCAGTACTTC
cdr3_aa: CASSHAMGGEQYF

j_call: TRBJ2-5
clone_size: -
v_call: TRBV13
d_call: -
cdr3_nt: TGTGCCAGCAGCTTAGGCGGGGTGGAGACCCAGTACTTC
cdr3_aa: CASSLGGVETQYF

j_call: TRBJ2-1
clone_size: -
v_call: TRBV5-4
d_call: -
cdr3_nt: TGTGCCAGCAGCAGTAGCTTATACAATGAGCAGTTCTTC
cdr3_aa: CASSSSLYNEQFF

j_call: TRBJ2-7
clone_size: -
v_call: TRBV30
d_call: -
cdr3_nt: TGTGCCTGGAATTCAGGGGTCACCTACGAGCAGTACTTC
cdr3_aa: CAWNSGVTYEQYF

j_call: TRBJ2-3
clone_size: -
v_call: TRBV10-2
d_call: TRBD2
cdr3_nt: TGCGCCAGCAGCGGACTAGCTTCCGATACGCAGTATTTT
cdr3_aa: CASSGLASDTQYF

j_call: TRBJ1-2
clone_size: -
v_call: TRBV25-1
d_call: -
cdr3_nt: TGTGCCAGCACCCACAAAGGCAGGAGTTCTAACTATGGCTACACCTTC
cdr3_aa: CASTHKGRSSNYGYTF